Listed below are T cell receptor beta chains from one sample, sequenced in a study of neurological immune-mediated disorders. Via MiXCR, TCRdb re-called the 5' RACE reads, giving one row per CDR3 protein. Here the sample spans about 55,000 distinct CDR3 sequences, over 4% being singletons. Specimen: PBMCs. Receptors originate from a man between 50 and 59 years old with multiple sclerosis. Both conserved end residues are part of each CDR3. The D gene is left open where the match is weak. Only some rows state a clone size, as once, few, many or a class for expanded clones.

CDR3 protein	CDR3 DNA	D gene	J gene	V gene	clone size
CASSYGRGGRNEQFF	TGTGCCAGCAGTTACGGAAGGGGGGGCCGTAATGAGCAGTTCTTC	.	TRBJ2-1	TRBV6-5	many
CASSVVGLDTQYF	TGTGCCAGCAGCGTAGTGGGGTTGGATACGCAGTATTTT	.	TRBJ2-3	TRBV9	many
CASSEFVEQFF	TGCGCCAGCAGTGAGTTTGTTGAGCAGTTCTTC	.	TRBJ2-1	TRBV10-2	many
CSARPRDSANYGYTF	TGCAGTGCTAGACCCCGGGACAGCGCTAACTATGGCTACACCTTC	TRBD1	TRBJ1-2	TRBV20-1	.
CASSLVGGPYYGYTF	TGTGCCAGCAGCTTAGTTGGGGGACCCTATTATGGCTACACCTTC	.	TRBJ1-2	TRBV7-2	few
CSARPGWGSYEQYF	TGCAGTGCTAGGCCCGGGTGGGGCTCCTACGAGCAGTACTTC	.	TRBJ2-7	TRBV20-1	many
CSARDGGAWGYTF	TGCAGTGCTAGAGATGGAGGGGCTTGGGGCTACACCTTC	.	TRBJ1-2	TRBV20-1	many
CAISDPRGGAEAFF	TGTGCCATCAGTGACCCGAGGGGGGGGGCTGAAGCTTTCTTT	.	TRBJ1-1	TRBV10-3	medium-sized
CASSQEFRSWYNEQFF	TGTGCCAGCAGCCAAGAATTCCGTAGTTGGTACAATGAGCAGTTCTTC	.	TRBJ2-1	TRBV14	.
CASSPGRESSEQYF	TGTGCCAGCTCCCCTGGGCGGGAGTCGAGCGAGCAGTACTTC	TRBD2	TRBJ2-7	TRBV18	many
CASSLGRGGEQYF	TGTGCCAGCAGCTTGGGCAGGGGGGGCGAGCAGTACTTC	.	TRBJ2-7	TRBV11-2	many